This T cell receptor beta chain originates from a study of OX40 agonist ivuxolimab in advanced cancers. Germline CDR1 reads MDHEN; CDR2 reads SYDVKM. This CDR3 is 14 amino acids long. V shed 8 bases, J shed 2 bases, and the junction held 8 bases outside the gene matches. Only in-frame clones appear in the TCRdb table, and some are missing; sequencing was by immunoSEQ multiplex PCR. This repertoire shows roughly 53,000 clones, 84% found once; its top ten account for roughly 0.6%. This chain uses TRBV28 with TRBJ2-7; TRBD2 matches at 8 bases. The material sequenced was CD4+ or CD8+ T cells sorted from blood, taken in a trial of the OX40 agonist ivuxolimab. This TCR came from an adult with an advanced solid tumor such as melanoma, head and neck, liver or kidney cancer. CDR3 residues: CASGPPGLAYEQYF. Here the CDR3 DNA reads TGTGCCAGCGGCCCCCCGGGACTAGCCTACGAGCAGTACTTC.